These 22 T cell receptor beta chains were sequenced from one sample in a study of regulatory T cells in long-lasting Graves disease. Sequencing libraries for TCR beta were prepared with iRepertoire HTBI primers and Arm-PCR of CDR3 regions. TCRdb re-derived calls from the multiplex PCR reads in MiXCR, one entry per CDR3 protein. The table has some 330,000 distinct CDR3 sequences, roughly 10% seen once. Described time point: newly diagnosed GD, antithyroid drugs for less than 3 months. Following extraction of RNA from PBMCs, that RNA was used to make the TCR library. The same specimen was also included in a second study, on T cells in Graves' hyperthyroidism and ophthalmopathy.

The sample was peripheral blood mononuclear cells (PBMCs), taken at new diagnosis, from a patient treated with antithyroid drugs. The source of these receptors is a woman younger than 30 with Graves disease.

Concerning this clonotype: An end of the junction does not agree with germline; a read error may underlie this. The chain links TRBV10-3 to TRBJ1-1, with D perhaps matching TRBD1 (6 bases). Germline CDR1 is ENHRY and CDR2 is SYGVKD. This CDR3 is built from 14 residues. The CDR3 DNA reads as TGTGCCATCAGCCAGGGGCTTCTGAACACTGAAGCTCTCTTT. This codes for CAISQGLLNTEALF.

The chain links TRBV4-1 to TRBJ1-4, with no clear D. The V and J ends lost 4 bases and 7 bases respectively, with 10 bases between them. The germline gives CDR1 MGHRA, CDR2 YSYEKL. The CDR3 has 13 residues. The CDR3 nucleotides are TGCGCCAGCAGCCGCGCGGTGGCTGAAAAACTGTTTTTT. Its translation is CASSRAVAEKLFF.

This clonotype was detected many times. V is TRBV19 and J is TRBJ2-5; 13 bases are shared with TRBD2. V was pared by 5 bases and J by 2 bases, with 5 bases of the junction left unmatched. The CDR3 extends over 16 amino acids. Germline-derived CDR1 and CDR2 are LNHDA and SQIVND (reference sequence). CDR3 loop: CASSPWTSGGQETQYF. The CDR3 DNA sequence: TGTGCCAGTAGTCCGTGGACTAGCGGGGGACAAGAGACCCAGTACTTC.

This clonotype was seen many times. The V call is TRBV20-1, the J call TRBJ2-7, with D uncertain. From germline, CDR1 is DFQATT and CDR2 SNEGSKA (reference sequence). There are 13 residues in the CDR3. V was shortened by 1 base and J by 4 bases, with 11 bases between the two germline ends. The CDR3 sequence: CSARAESRYEQYF. In DNA form, the CDR3 reads TGCAGTGCTAGAGCGGAGTCGCGGTACGAGCAGTACTTC.

This clonotype was detected ten times or more. The chain carries TRBV11-3 and TRBJ1-1; 8 bases line up with TRBD1. V was pared by 5 bases and J by 4 bases, with 6 bases of the junction left unmatched. This CDR3 has 14 residues. Germline-derived CDR1 and CDR2 are SGHNT and YENEEA. CDR3 sequence (DNA): TGTGCCAGCAGCCGCTCAGGGGGCTCCACTGAAGCTTTCTTT. Translation: CASSRSGGSTEAFF.

The table lists this clonotype with many counts. The rearrangement joins TRBV30 to TRBJ1-6; D not certain. The CDR3 spans 13 residues. CDR1 is GTSNPN and CDR2 is SVGIG in the germline V gene (reference sequence). Trimming stripped 5 bases from V and 6 bases from J, with 11 bases between. This chain's CDR3 is CAWDRQFNSPLHF. CDR3 DNA: TGTGCCTGGGACCGTCAATTTAATTCACCCCTCCACTTT. The entire variable domain, with the rest obtained from reference TRBV30 and TRBJ1-6, is as follows: SQTIHQWPATLVQPVGSPLSLECTVEGTSNPNLYWYRQAAGRGLQLLFYSVGIGQISSEVPQNLSASRPQDRQFILSSKKLLLSDSGFYLCAWDRQFNSPLHFGNGTRLTVT.

The genes are TRBV27 and TRBJ2-1; TRBD2 agrees at 10 bases. Looked up from germline, CDR1 is MNHEY and CDR2 is SMNVEV (reference sequence). Unmatched junction bases numbered 6, after V lost 0 bases and J lost 4 bases. This CDR3 has 17 residues. This CDR3 reads CASSLSNQLAGYNEQFF. CDR3 bases: TGTGCCAGCAGTTTATCCAACCAACTAGCGGGGTACAATGAGCAGTTCTTC.

The chain links TRBV7-2 to TRBJ1-2; 8 nucleotides line up with TRBD1. This CDR3 is built from 14 residues. V was clipped by 1 base and J by 7 bases; unmatched bases: 5. Germline V lookup: CDR1 SGHTA, CDR2 FQGNSA. Here the CDR3 reads CASSLETGDVGYTF. The CDR3 region has the DNA TGTGCCAGCAGCTTAGAGACAGGGGATGTTGGCTACACCTTC.

This clonotype was seen only a few times. The chain has TRBV4-1 and TRBJ2-1; 8 nucleotides agree with TRBD1. V was pared by 0 bases and J by 8 bases, with 12 bases of the junction left unmatched. CDR1 and CDR2 from the germline V gene are MGHRA and YSYEKL. There are 17 residues in the CDR3. The chain's CDR3 is CASSQDLSQGAEYEQFF. The CDR3 nucleotides are TGCGCCAGCAGCCAAGATTTAAGTCAGGGGGCTGAGTATGAGCAGTTCTTC.

This clonotype has a count of ten or more. The gene calls are TRBV5-4 and TRBJ2-3; D possibly matches TRBD1 or TRBD2 (5 bases each). Germline V gene lookup returns CDR1 SGHNT and CDR2 YYREEE (reference sequence). This CDR3 region has 16 residues. The germline V and J ends were trimmed by 1 base and 1 base, with 13 bases remaining between them. The chain's CDR3 is CASSLPGDDGTDTQYF. The CDR3, as DNA: TGTGCCAGCAGCTTGCCCGGGGACGATGGCACAGATACGCAGTATTTT.

In its sample, this clonotype was seen many times. The rearrangement joins TRBV6-2 or TRBV6-3 to TRBJ1-4; 9 positions match TRBD1. The CDR3 contains 17 residues. Germline V gives CDR1 MNHEY, CDR2 SVGEGT. Trimming at V came to 2 bases and at J to 6 bases, leaving 10 bases not matched to a gene. The chain's CDR3 is CASSYDLPDRGDEKLFF. The CDR3 DNA sequence: TGTGCCAGCAGTTACGATTTGCCGGACAGGGGTGATGAAAAACTGTTTTTT.

The chain combines TRBV29-1 with TRBJ2-1; TRBD2 matches at 14 bases. Germline-derived CDR1 and CDR2 are SQVTM and ANQGSEA. The CDR3 is made up of 18 amino acids. V gave up 1 base and J gave up 7 bases; unmatched junction bases: 12. DNA for the CDR3: TGCAGCGTTGAAGCGTGGACTAGCGGGGGGAGGGGTGAGAATGAGCAGTTCTTC. Translated, it gives CSVEAWTSGGRGENEQFF.

Many counts were recorded for this clonotype. The V gene is TRBV10-3, the J gene TRBJ2-3; 10 nucleotides agree with TRBD2. This CDR3 comprises 15 residues. The V gene end was trimmed by 3 bases and the J gene end by 2 bases; junction bases not matched to a gene: 2. Germline assignment: CDR1 ENHRY and CDR2 SYGVKD. The CDR3 loop reads CAISELAGSTDTQYF. CDR3 DNA sequence: TGTGCCATCAGTGAACTAGCGGGATCCACAGATACGCAGTATTTT.

This clonotype was counted many times. The J gene is TRBJ2-1, the V gene TRBV29-1, with 9 bases lining up with TRBD1. J gave up 6 bases and V 3 bases, and 6 bases lay outside the gene matches. Germline CDR1 SQVTM, CDR2 ANQGSEA. This CDR3 is built from 14 residues. The CDR3 DNA is TGCAGCGTTGACCGGGACAGGGTAACCAATGAGCAGTTCTTC. Amino acids: CSVDRDRVTNEQFF.

This clonotype has only a few counts. The chain links TRBV7-6 to TRBJ2-5; perhaps TRBD1 as D (6 bases). Germline V lookup: CDR1 SGHVS, CDR2 FNYEAQ. The CDR3 totals 15 residues. Trimming left V 5 bases short and J 2 bases short, with 15 bases between. The CDR3 is CASSPRGGFQETQYF. CDR3 DNA sequence: TGTGCCAGCAGCCCCCGTGGGGGCTTTCAAGAGACCCAGTACTTC.

V usage is TRBV4-2 and J usage is TRBJ2-5, with D perhaps TRBD1 or TRBD2 (6 bases each). Germline V CDR1 and CDR2: LGHNA, YNFKEQ. The CDR3 extends over 14 amino acids. V was pared by 8 bases and J by 1 base, with 14 bases between. The CDR3 bases are TGTGCCAGCCGCAAAAGGGGGGTCCAAGAGACCCAGTACTTC. Amino acid sequence: CASRKRGVQETQYF.

This clonotype was recorded at least ten times. The chain links TRBV12-3 or TRBV12-4 to TRBJ1-1; 7 bases are a match to TRBD1. Losses at the gene ends were 5 bases for V and 4 bases for J; bases not matched to a gene: 10. The CDR3 consists of 15 residues. CDR3 sequence: CASSPALRQGTEAFF. The CDR3 DNA sequence: TGTGCCAGCAGTCCCGCTCTTCGACAGGGCACTGAAGCTTTCTTT.

The CDR3 DNA reads as TGTGCCAGCAGTGAACGAGGGGTAGCGTCGTTCTTT. Translating it yields CASSERGVASFF. The chain employs TRBV6-1 and TRBJ1-1; TRBD1 might be the D (5 bases). The CDR3 runs to 12 residues. Germline-derived CDR1 and CDR2 are MNHNS and SASEGT. Between the trimmed V and J ends, which lost 2 bases and 14 bases, there was a span of 15 bases.

This clonotype was seen many times. The chain combines TRBV18 with TRBJ2-6; perhaps D is TRBD1 or TRBD2 (5 bases each). The V end lost 2 bases, the J end lost 4 bases, and 12 bases lay between the germline ends. The CDR3 sequence is 16 residues long. Germline values: CDR1 KGHSH, CDR2 LQKENI. In DNA form, the CDR3 reads TGTGCCAGCTCACCAGTATGGGGGTTCGGGGCCAACGTCCTGACTTTC. It encodes CASSPVWGFGANVLTF.

This clonotype was seen at least ten times. The V and J genes are TRBV24-1 and TRBJ2-1; TRBD2 agrees at 12 bases. The CDR3 is 15 residues long. The V segment lost 4 bases and the J segment 4 bases; nucleotides outside the gene matches: 1. CDR1 is KGHDR, CDR2 SFDVKD, per germline. CDR3 protein: CATSEGLAGYNEQFF. The CDR3 coding sequence is TGTGCCACCAGTGAAGGACTAGCGGGATACAATGAGCAGTTCTTC.

The sample holds many counts of this clonotype. The genes are TRBV27 and TRBJ2-1, with 16 positions matching TRBD2. Germline CDR1 reads MNHEY; CDR2 reads SMNVEV (reference sequence). The CDR3 is made up of 15 amino acids. J gave up 15 bases and V 5 bases, and 10 bases lay outside the gene matches. In nucleotides, the CDR3 is TGTGCCAGCAGTCTGGGGACTAGCGGGGGGGCTTCACCGTTCTTC. It codes for CASSLGTSGGASPFF.

In this sample, this clonotype turned up many times. The rearrangement uses TRBV28 and TRBJ2-4; 12 bases agree with TRBD2. The CDR3 runs to 19 residues. V gave up 3 bases and J gave up 1 base; unmatched junction bases: 10. Germline CDR1 is MDHEN and CDR2 is SYDVKM. The CDR3 DNA sequence: TGTGCCAGCAGTTTTGGTCTAGCGGGAGGGCTTGGGGCCAAAAACATTCAGTACTTC. This sequence encodes CASSFGLAGGLGAKNIQYF.